The rows below give T cell receptor beta chains drawn from one sample of a study of beta chain features in type 1 diabetes. Clones were read by immunoSEQ multiplex PCR, and TCRdb kept only the in-frame ones, dropping some. The data contain about 290,000 clones, approximately 8.1% of them singletons. Sequencing was performed on central memory CD4+ T cells from blood. Receptor source: a woman between 18 and 29 years old in good health. The CDR3 runs from the conserved cysteine through the conserved F or W. A D gene is named only where the DNA matches it firmly. Some rows have no size entry. The others give once, few or many, or a class for an expanded clone.

j_gene: TRBJ2-5; d_gene: -; v_gene: TRBV12-5; abundance: -; CDR3nt: TGTGCTAGTGGCGCGCCCGGGTTGGCCCAGTACTTC; CDR3aa: CASGAPGLAQYF
j_gene: TRBJ1-2; d_gene: -; v_gene: TRBV21-1; abundance: many; CDR3nt: TGTGCCAGAAGACGGAACTATGGCTACACCTTC; CDR3aa: CARRRNYGYTF
j_gene: TRBJ1-2; d_gene: TRBD1; v_gene: TRBV28; abundance: -; CDR3nt: TGTGCCAGCAGTAAGACAGGGAGGAACTGGGTTCAAGCGAACTATGGCTACACCTTC; CDR3aa: CASSKTGRNWVQANYGYTF
j_gene: TRBJ2-3; d_gene: -; v_gene: TRBV5-4; abundance: -; CDR3nt: TGTGCCAGCAGCTTGGCGGGAAGCACAGATACGCAGTATTTT; CDR3aa: CASSLAGSTDTQYF
j_gene: TRBJ2-2; d_gene: -; v_gene: TRBV7-2; abundance: many; CDR3nt: TGTGCCAGCAGCTTAAGGCAGGCAGGGTCCGGGGAGCTGTTTTTT; CDR3aa: CASSLRQAGSGELFF
j_gene: TRBJ2-5; d_gene: TRBD1; v_gene: TRBV7-9; abundance: few; CDR3nt: TGTGCCAGCAGCCACGGGACAGGCCAGAAAGAGACCCAGTACTTC; CDR3aa: CASSHGTGQKETQYF
j_gene: TRBJ2-4; d_gene: -; v_gene: TRBV2; abundance: many; CDR3nt: TGTGCCAGCAGTGATAGGCCGACCCCGTACTTC; CDR3aa: CASSDRPTPYF
j_gene: TRBJ2-5; d_gene: TRBD1; v_gene: TRBV7-3; abundance: -; CDR3nt: TGTGCCAGCAGCCCCGGACAGGGAGAAGAGACCCAGTACTTC; CDR3aa: CASSPGQGEETQYF
j_gene: TRBJ2-4; d_gene: -; v_gene: TRBV6-6; abundance: -; CDR3nt: TGTGCCAGCAGTTATGGGGGTAAAAACATTCAGTACTTC; CDR3aa: CASSYGGKNIQYF
j_gene: TRBJ2-3; d_gene: -; v_gene: TRBV7-2; abundance: -; CDR3nt: TGTGCCAGCAGCTTAGATCGGGGGCCTAGGCCAGATACGCAGTATTTT; CDR3aa: CASSLDRGPRPDTQYF
j_gene: TRBJ1-2; d_gene: TRBD1; v_gene: TRBV28; abundance: few; CDR3nt: TGTGCCAGCAGTGCGGGACAGGGATTCTATGGCTACACCTTC; CDR3aa: CASSAGQGFYGYTF
j_gene: TRBJ2-2; d_gene: -; v_gene: TRBV11-3; abundance: -; CDR3nt: -; CDR3aa: CASSPFGAAGELFF
j_gene: TRBJ1-2; d_gene: -; v_gene: TRBV11-2; abundance: many; CDR3nt: TGTGCCAGCAGCCCAGATGGGTATGGCTACACCTTC; CDR3aa: CASSPDGYGYTF
j_gene: TRBJ1-2; d_gene: -; v_gene: TRBV5-4; abundance: -; CDR3nt: TGTGCCAGCAGCTTGCGGCAGGGAAAAGGCTACACCTTC; CDR3aa: CASSLRQGKGYTF
j_gene: TRBJ2-1; d_gene: -; v_gene: TRBV7-9; abundance: -; CDR3nt: TGTGCCAGCAGCTTCTACTCTAGCTCCTACAATGAGCAGTTCTTC; CDR3aa: CASSFYSSSYNEQFF
j_gene: TRBJ1-2; d_gene: -; v_gene: TRBV6-6; abundance: -; CDR3nt: TGTGCCAGCAGTCCACGGGCAGGGGAGGACTATGGCTACACCTTC; CDR3aa: CASSPRAGEDYGYTF
j_gene: TRBJ1-4; d_gene: -; v_gene: TRBV6-9; abundance: many; CDR3nt: TGTGCCAGCAGTTATCGGTCTCGTAAGGAAAAACTGTTTTTT; CDR3aa: CASSYRSRKEKLFF
j_gene: TRBJ2-1; d_gene: -; v_gene: TRBV18; abundance: -; CDR3nt: TGTGCCAGCTCACCGACGCAGAACGAGCAGTTCTTC; CDR3aa: CASSPTQNEQFF